Listed below are T cell receptor beta chains from one sample, sequenced in a study of blood T cells in healthy people across ages. TCRdb re-called the 5' RACE reads with MiXCR, one entry per CDR3 protein. The sample carries roughly 900,000 distinct CDR3 sequences, about 30% recorded once. Sequenced: blood. Source of these receptors: a woman of 80 years or more in good health. CDR3s include the opening cysteine and the closing phenylalanine or tryptophan. The D gene is left open where the match is weak. Clone size is not always given. Where it is, it says once, few, many or a class for expanded clones.

CDR3 protein: CSAPPGGGIAKNIQYF; CDR3 DNA: TGCAGTGCTCCCCCTGGCGGGGGTATAGCCAAAAACATTCAGTACTTC; clone size: many; V gene: TRBV20-1; J gene: TRBJ2-4; D gene: TRBD2
CDR3 protein: CASSPRAGTGSHEQFF; CDR3 DNA: TGCGCCAGCAGCCCTAGAGCCGGGACAGGTTCCCATGAGCAGTTCTTC; clone size: many; V gene: TRBV5-1; J gene: TRBJ2-1; D gene: TRBD1
CDR3 protein: CASSLKAGAPVEQYF; CDR3 DNA: TGTGCCAGCAGCTTAAAAGCGGGGGCCCCCGTTGAGCAGTACTTC; clone size: NA; V gene: TRBV7-2; J gene: TRBJ2-7; D gene: TRBD2
CDR3 protein: CASSLGLWTGGPTNEKLFF; CDR3 DNA: TGTGCCAGCAGCTTAGGATTATGGACAGGGGGCCCGACTAATGAAAAACTGTTTTTT; clone size: NA; V gene: TRBV7-9; J gene: TRBJ1-4; D gene: TRBD1
CDR3 protein: CASSFSGSGTDTQYF; CDR3 DNA: TGTGCCAGCAGTTTCTCGGGTTCCGGCACAGATACGCAGTATTTT; clone size: many; V gene: TRBV12-3/TRBV12-4; J gene: TRBJ2-3; D gene: NA
CDR3 protein: CGVGGSASYNEQFF; CDR3 DNA: TGCGGCGTTGGTGGGTCAGCGTCCTACAATGAGCAGTTCTTC; clone size: NA; V gene: TRBV29-1; J gene: TRBJ2-1; D gene: NA
CDR3 protein: CASSADRGLEKLFF; CDR3 DNA: TGTGCCAGCAGCGCAGACAGGGGGCTTGAAAAACTGTTTTTT; clone size: few; V gene: TRBV12-3/TRBV12-4; J gene: TRBJ1-4; D gene: TRBD1
CDR3 protein: CASTPGGGASFADTQYF; CDR3 DNA: TGTGCCAGCACCCCGGGTGGGGGGGCTAGCTTCGCAGATACGCAGTATTTT; clone size: NA; V gene: TRBV28; J gene: TRBJ2-3; D gene: NA
CDR3 protein: CASSRTTSGGIYEQYF; CDR3 DNA: TGTGCCAGCAGCCGCACGACTAGCGGGGGGATATACGAGCAGTACTTC; clone size: NA; V gene: TRBV6-2/TRBV6-3; J gene: TRBJ2-7; D gene: TRBD2
CDR3 protein: CASSQVLPRGRNYGYTF; CDR3 DNA: TGTGCCAGCAGCCAAGTCCTTCCGCGGGGAAGAAACTATGGCTACACCTTC; clone size: NA; V gene: TRBV4-2; J gene: TRBJ1-2; D gene: NA
CDR3 protein: CASSLGGPTSYNSPLHF; CDR3 DNA: TGTGCCAGCAGCTTAGGGGGACCGACCTCCTATAATTCACCCCTCCACTTT; clone size: many; V gene: TRBV7-9; J gene: TRBJ1-6; D gene: NA
CDR3 protein: CASSPRGALAFF; CDR3 DNA: TGTGCCAGCAGTCCGCGTGGGGCTTTGGCTTTCTTT; clone size: many; V gene: TRBV12-3/TRBV12-4; J gene: TRBJ1-1; D gene: NA
CDR3 protein: CASSPGLAGGQGDTQYF; CDR3 DNA: TGTGCCAGCAGCCCCGGACTAGCGGGGGGACAGGGAGATACGCAGTATTTT; clone size: few; V gene: TRBV4-2; J gene: TRBJ2-3; D gene: TRBD2
CDR3 protein: CASSFGTTNYEQYF; CDR3 DNA: TGTGCCAGCAGTTTCGGGACAACCAATTACGAGCAGTACTTC; clone size: many; V gene: TRBV6-5; J gene: TRBJ2-7; D gene: NA
CDR3 protein: CASSARTSGGTNEQYF; CDR3 DNA: TGTGCCAGCAGCGCCCGGACTAGCGGGGGGACTAATGAGCAGTACTTC; clone size: once; V gene: TRBV6-1; J gene: TRBJ2-7; D gene: TRBD2
CDR3 protein: CASSQDPVLNTEAFF; CDR3 DNA: TGCGCCAGCAGCCAAGATCCAGTCTTGAACACTGAAGCTTTCTTT; clone size: NA; V gene: TRBV4-3; J gene: TRBJ1-1; D gene: NA
CDR3 protein: CSVPKSGDGYTF; CDR3 DNA: TGCAGCGTTCCGAAATCAGGGGATGGCTACACCTTC; clone size: few; V gene: TRBV29-1; J gene: TRBJ1-2; D gene: NA
CDR3 protein: CSVLMNTEAFF; CDR3 DNA: TGCAGCGTTCTCATGAACACTGAAGCTTTCTTT; clone size: many; V gene: TRBV29-1; J gene: TRBJ1-1; D gene: NA
CDR3 protein: CASSLATGQVVSGANVLTF; CDR3 DNA: TGTGCCAGCAGCTTAGCAACGGGACAGGTAGTCTCTGGGGCCAACGTCCTGACTTTC; clone size: many; V gene: TRBV11-2; J gene: TRBJ2-6; D gene: TRBD1
CDR3 protein: CASRISGGGADGYTF; CDR3 DNA: TGTGCCAGCAGGATTTCCGGCGGGGGCGCGGATGGCTACACCTTC; clone size: many; V gene: TRBV12-3/TRBV12-4; J gene: TRBJ1-2; D gene: NA
CDR3 protein: CSARVGAGYNEQFF; CDR3 DNA: TGCAGTGCTAGAGTGGGGGCTGGATACAATGAGCAGTTCTTC; clone size: many; V gene: TRBV20-1; J gene: TRBJ2-1; D gene: NA
CDR3 protein: CASSIHINEQFF; CDR3 DNA: TGTGCCAGCAGCATACATATCAATGAGCAGTTCTTC; clone size: few; V gene: TRBV11-2; J gene: TRBJ2-1; D gene: NA
CDR3 protein: CSARASGGGPRDNEQFF; CDR3 DNA: TGCAGTGCTAGAGCTAGCGGGGGGGGCCCTAGGGACAATGAGCAGTTCTTC; clone size: many; V gene: TRBV20-1; J gene: TRBJ2-1; D gene: TRBD2
CDR3 protein: CASSQEESGYTF; CDR3 DNA: TGTGCCAGCAGCCAAGAAGAGAGTGGCTACACCTTC; clone size: many; V gene: TRBV3-1; J gene: TRBJ1-2; D gene: NA
CDR3 protein: CASSSPGQGLYF; CDR3 DNA: TGTGCCAGCAGTTCCCCGGGACAGGGGCTGTACTTC; clone size: few; V gene: TRBV12-3/TRBV12-4; J gene: TRBJ2-5; D gene: TRBD1
CDR3 protein: CASSPRLAGAYNEQFF; CDR3 DNA: TGTGCCAGCAGCCCCCGACTAGCGGGGGCCTACAATGAGCAGTTCTTC; clone size: many; V gene: TRBV7-2; J gene: TRBJ2-1; D gene: TRBD2
CDR3 protein: CASKVRARATEAFF; CDR3 DNA: TGTGCCAGCAAAGTCCGCGCCCGTGCCACTGAAGCTTTCTTT; clone size: few; V gene: TRBV28; J gene: TRBJ1-1; D gene: NA
CDR3 protein: CASSLHGVTSSDTQYF; CDR3 DNA: TGCGCCAGCAGCTTGCATGGGGTTACGAGCTCAGATACGCAGTATTTT; clone size: many; V gene: TRBV5-1; J gene: TRBJ2-3; D gene: NA
CDR3 protein: CASSTPTTNYGYTF; CDR3 DNA: TGCGCCAGCAGCACTCCGACAACTAACTATGGCTACACCTTC; clone size: few; V gene: TRBV5-1; J gene: TRBJ1-2; D gene: NA
CDR3 protein: CSARDNSGGAKNIQYF; CDR3 DNA: TGCAGTGCTAGAGACAATAGCGGGGGAGCCAAAAACATTCAGTACTTC; clone size: many; V gene: TRBV20-1; J gene: TRBJ2-4; D gene: TRBD2
CDR3 protein: CASSFRQTSYEQYF; CDR3 DNA: TGTGCCAGCAGTTTTAGGCAAACCTCCTACGAGCAGTACTTC; clone size: many; V gene: TRBV27; J gene: TRBJ2-7; D gene: NA
CDR3 protein: CASTDTQYF; CDR3 DNA: TGTGCCAGCACAGATACGCAGTATTTT; clone size: many; V gene: TRBV7-6; J gene: TRBJ2-3; D gene: NA
CDR3 protein: CASSPGTAEYEQYF; CDR3 DNA: TGTGCCAGCAGCCCCGGGACTGCGGAATACGAGCAGTACTTC; clone size: many; V gene: TRBV7-2; J gene: TRBJ2-7; D gene: NA
CDR3 protein: CASSLEKRGGLNEQFF; CDR3 DNA: TGTGCCAGCAGCTTAGAGAAGCGGGGGGGTCTCAATGAGCAGTTCTTC; clone size: few; V gene: TRBV7-9; J gene: TRBJ2-1; D gene: TRBD2
CDR3 protein: CASSRDPGQYQPQHF; CDR3 DNA: TGTGCCAGCAGCAGGGACCCAGGACAGTATCAGCCCCAGCATTTT; clone size: few; V gene: TRBV6-1; J gene: TRBJ1-5; D gene: NA
CDR3 protein: CASNPGGTSYEQYF; CDR3 DNA: TGTGCCAGCAATCCAGGGGGCACATCCTACGAGCAGTACTTC; clone size: NA; V gene: TRBV6-2/TRBV6-3; J gene: TRBJ2-7; D gene: TRBD1
CDR3 protein: CSARDRLAGAKGPDTQYF; CDR3 DNA: TGCAGTGCTAGAGATCGACTAGCGGGGGCCAAAGGGCCAGATACGCAGTATTTT; clone size: NA; V gene: TRBV20-1; J gene: TRBJ2-3; D gene: TRBD2
CDR3 protein: CASSDRGLGAFF; CDR3 DNA: TGTGCCAGCAGTGACCGGGGCCTTGGAGCTTTCTTT; clone size: once; V gene: TRBV2; J gene: TRBJ1-1; D gene: NA
CDR3 protein: CASSLAGGTDTQYF; CDR3 DNA: TGTGCCAGCAGCTTAGCGGGCGGCACAGATACGCAGTATTTT; clone size: many; V gene: TRBV5-1; J gene: TRBJ2-3; D gene: TRBD2
CDR3 protein: CASSLNRATVSGANVLTF; CDR3 DNA: TGTGCCAGCAGCTTAAACAGGGCGACCGTCTCTGGGGCCAACGTCCTGACTTTC; clone size: NA; V gene: TRBV13; J gene: TRBJ2-6; D gene: NA
CDR3 protein: CASSPTKQGSNQPQHF; CDR3 DNA: TGTGCCAGCAGTCCAACCAAGCAGGGAAGCAATCAGCCCCAGCATTTT; clone size: few; V gene: TRBV28; J gene: TRBJ1-5; D gene: NA
CDR3 protein: CASSYSGTTNEKLFF; CDR3 DNA: TGTGCCAGCAGTTACTCAGGGACAACTAATGAAAAACTGTTTTTT; clone size: few; V gene: TRBV6-6; J gene: TRBJ1-4; D gene: NA
CDR3 protein: CASSEAMGGPSYNEQFF; CDR3 DNA: TGTGCCAGCAGTGAAGCGATGGGGGGACCCTCCTACAATGAGCAGTTCTTC; clone size: few; V gene: TRBV6-1; J gene: TRBJ2-1; D gene: NA
CDR3 protein: CASFSGTGGYEQYF; CDR3 DNA: TGTGCCAGCTTCTCCGGGACAGGGGGCTACGAGCAGTACTTC; clone size: many; V gene: TRBV6-5; J gene: TRBJ2-7; D gene: TRBD1
CDR3 protein: CASSVTGRKYEQYF; CDR3 DNA: TGTGCCAGCAGCGTTACCGGACGGAAATACGAGCAGTACTTC; clone size: many; V gene: TRBV3-1; J gene: TRBJ2-7; D gene: NA
CDR3 protein: CASSERRHTDTQYF; CDR3 DNA: TGTGCCAGCAGCGAAAGAAGGCACACAGATACGCAGTATTTT; clone size: many; V gene: TRBV6-4; J gene: TRBJ2-3; D gene: NA
CDR3 protein: CASSLTPNYGYTF; CDR3 DNA: TGTGCCAGCAGCCTTACACCTAACTATGGCTACACCTTC; clone size: many; V gene: TRBV7-2; J gene: TRBJ1-2; D gene: NA
CDR3 protein: CVSYSLAKNIQYF; CDR3 DNA: TGTGTCAGCTATAGTTTAGCCAAAAACATTCAGTACTTC; clone size: many; V gene: TRBV7-9; J gene: TRBJ2-4; D gene: NA
CDR3 protein: CASSFGGDKQETQYF; CDR3 DNA: TGTGCCAGCAGCTTCGGGGGGGACAAGCAAGAGACCCAGTACTTC; clone size: many; V gene: TRBV7-2; J gene: TRBJ2-5; D gene: TRBD2
CDR3 protein: CASNKDGEETQFF; CDR3 DNA: TGTGCCAGCAACAAGGACGGAGAAGAGACCCAGTTCTTC; clone size: few; V gene: TRBV2; J gene: TRBJ2-1; D gene: NA
CDR3 protein: CASSLRSGAGETQYF; CDR3 DNA: TGTGCCAGCAGCTTAAGATCGGGGGCGGGAGAGACCCAGTACTTC; clone size: many; V gene: TRBV7-2; J gene: TRBJ2-5; D gene: NA
CDR3 protein: CASSQDPGDRRYTF; CDR3 DNA: TGCGCCAGCAGCCAAGACCCAGGGGATAGGCGCTACACCTTC; clone size: many; V gene: TRBV4-3; J gene: TRBJ1-2; D gene: NA
CDR3 protein: CASNPGRNTEAFF; CDR3 DNA: TGTGCCAGCAATCCGGGAAGAAATACTGAAGCTTTCTTT; clone size: NA; V gene: TRBV6-2/TRBV6-3; J gene: TRBJ1-1; D gene: NA
CDR3 protein: CASSALTGAVSTGERFF; CDR3 DNA: TGCGCCAGCAGCGCACTGACAGGGGCGGTCAGCACCGGGGAGCGGTTTTTT; clone size: few; V gene: TRBV5-1; J gene: TRBJ2-2; D gene: TRBD1
CDR3 protein: CAWTRDGPRNIQYF; CDR3 DNA: TGTGCCTGGACCCGGGACGGACCCCGAAACATTCAGTACTTC; clone size: few; V gene: TRBV30; J gene: TRBJ2-4; D gene: NA